These 6 T cell receptor beta chains came from one sample sequenced in a study of T-cell reconstitution after alpha-beta-depleted transplantation in children. Unique molecular identifiers were incorporated during preparation of the TCRbeta library. MiXCR was run by TCRdb on the PCR reads, yielding one entry per CDR3 protein. Of hundreds of thousands of distinct CDR3 sequences in the sample, around 13% were seen once. The material sequenced was PBMCs, mostly from graft donor cells, taken 360 days after TCRalphabeta/CD19-depleted stem cell transplant. These receptors originate from a male patient aged 10 to 17 who had a stem cell transplant for acute myeloid leukemia, so the T cells may come from the graft donor.

This clonotype was found many times. The chain employs TRBV6-5 and TRBJ2-7; D uncertain. The V and J ends lost 6 bases and 2 bases respectively, with 14 bases between them. The V gene's germline CDR1 is MNHEY and CDR2 SVGAGI. The CDR3 runs 14 residues. CDR3 in DNA: TGTGCCAGCAGCTTCGGAAATGGGCCCTACGAGCAGTACTTC. It translates to CASSFGNGPYEQYF.

This clonotype came up a few times. The V and J genes are TRBV20-1 and TRBJ2-5, with 10 positions matching TRBD2. From germline, CDR1 is DFQATT and CDR2 SNEGSKA (reference sequence). J lost 5 bases, V lost 1 base, and 10 bases had no gene match. This CDR3 is 16 amino acids long. In DNA form, the CDR3 reads TGCAGTGCTAGAGCAGGTCTAGCGGGAGAAGGCGAGACCCAGTACTTC. Residues: CSARAGLAGEGETQYF.

This chain joins TRBV5-1 and TRBJ2-5; no firm D call. The germline V and J ends were trimmed by 4 bases and 2 bases, with 12 bases remaining between them. The germline V gene encodes CDR1 SGHRS and CDR2 YFSETQ. The CDR3 extends over 14 amino acids. This CDR3 reads CASSPWRLQETQYF. DNA of the CDR3: TGCGCCAGCAGCCCGTGGCGGTTACAAGAGACCCAGTACTTC.

The chain has TRBV28 and TRBJ2-7; D is possibly TRBD1 (5 bases). The CDR3 is 14 amino acids. V gave up 7 bases and J gave up 5 bases, with 18 bases separating them. Germline CDR1 and CDR2: MDHEN and SYDVKM. For the CDR3, the DNA is TGTGCCAGCATTGCCCTCCAGGGAATACACGAGCAGTACTTC. Translating it yields CASIALQGIHEQYF.

This clonotype has more than one count but fewer than ten. The gene calls are TRBV14 and TRBJ2-1; 11 positions match TRBD1. The CDR3 covers 20 residues. Germline CDR1 SGHDN, CDR2 FVKESK. The junction had 17 bases not matched to a gene; V was cut back by 1 base and J by 6 bases. The CDR3 region has the DNA TGTGCCAGCAGCCAAGTCGGAAGAGTTTTGGACAGGGGGCTGTGCAATGAGCAGTTCTTC. This translates into CASSQVGRVLDRGLCNEQFF.

The genes are TRBV20-1 and TRBJ2-3; 7 bases align to TRBD2. This CDR3 comprises 14 residues. In germline, CDR1 is DFQATT, CDR2 SNEGSKA (reference sequence). Trimming removed 3 bases from V and 2 bases from J; junction bases left unmatched: 5. The CDR3 sequence: CSARTGGITDTQYF. CDR3 DNA sequence: TGCAGTGCTAGGACGGGGGGAATCACAGATACGCAGTATTTT.